The sequence of this T cell receptor beta chain was determined in a study of cytomegalovirus exposure and HLA in healthy donors. On the study more broadly: Genotyping of hundreds of donors showed that roughly 80% belonged to the Caucasian-associated ancestry cluster. The study's findings and limits: Association with HLA alleles at 0.05 false discovery rate was found for 17,000 or so TCR beta sequences in a later analysis. TCR beta chain V- and J-gene trimming was linked, in a later analysis, to a missense variant in DCLRE1C. The classifier was said to identify cytomegalovirus status with high specificity and sensitivity.

The V end was cut by 6 bases, the J end by 4 bases, with 16 bases between. The CDR3 has 14 amino acids. In germline, CDR1 is MRHNA, CDR2 SNTAGT. Turning to this clone: Its specificity is not known.

PCR primers comprised 60 Vbeta and 13 Jbeta primers. Some clones are missing from TCRdb's copy, which holds only in-frame ones; the method was immunoSEQ multiplex PCR. The sample carries under 200,000 clones, around three quarters recorded once. This clonotype was obtained from a woman in her 30s in good health and CMV-seronegative. Sequencing input: PBMCs. The chain links TRBV6-4 to TRBJ2-7; perhaps TRBD1 as D (5 bases). In DNA, the CDR3 is TGTGCCAGCAGGAACGCAGGGTTTGAGTACGAGCAGTACTTC. The encoded protein is CASRNAGFEYEQYF.